This T cell receptor beta chain was documented in a study of blood T cell repertoires in COVID-19. Sequenced by immunoSEQ multiplex PCR; TCRdb stores in-frame clones only, minus some. The top ten hold roughly 15% of the sample, which has about 52,000 clones, more than 70% seen once. The germline gives CDR1 SNHLY, CDR2 FYNNEI. The length of the CDR3 is 14 residues. V was pared by 8 bases and J by 7 bases, with 7 bases of the junction left unmatched. Sequencing was done on a sample of peripheral blood. J is TRBJ2-1 and V is TRBV2; 11 bases line up with TRBD2. This sequence was found in a human donor in a cohort sampled during active COVID-19. CDR3 loop: CASGSGRAFNEQFF. CDR3 nucleotides: TGTGCCAGCGGTAGCGGGAGGGCCTTTAATGAGCAGTTCTTC.